The present T cell receptor (beta chain) was sequenced within a study of radiation and T cells in renal cell carcinoma. This sample's time point: blood 2 weeks post-SBRT. Treatment described: 15 Gy SBRT to primary tumor, nephrectomy 4 weeks later. Assay used: immunoSEQ multiplex PCR; TCRdb lists only in-frame clones, some missing. The table lists 70,000 to 90,000 clones, around 85% of them singletons. The V and J ends lost 5 bases and 5 bases respectively, with 12 bases between them. Germline V lookup: CDR1 SGHAT, CDR2 FQNNGV. This CDR3 has 13 amino acids. The sample consisted of blood, taken from a patient whose treatment included radiotherapy and nephrectomy. The source of this sequence is a woman in her 50s with renal cell carcinoma. V and J are TRBV11-2 and TRBJ1-1; D is undetermined. CDR3 coding DNA: TGTGCCAGCAGCCTGCAACTAACAACTGAAGCTTTCTTT. This sequence encodes CASSLQLTTEAFF.